This T cell receptor (beta chain) comes out of a study of cytomegalovirus exposure and HLA in healthy donors. Study summary: As an earlier analysis found, roughly 180 million T cells yielded 90 million to 140 million unique TCR beta sequences. General observations from the study: Listed as cytomegalovirus-associated were roughly 180 TCR beta chains.

For this clone: The antigen is undetermined.

The PCR contained 60 Vbeta and 13 Jbeta primers. Repertoires were generated with immunoSEQ multiplex PCR, while TCRdb's copy carries only in-frame clones and drops some. The table records 50,000 to 55,000 clones, roughly three fifths of them present only once. The sample was PBMCs. The receptor was derived from a human donor in good health.

CDR3 region: CASSFSGRNGYTF. The CDR3 region has the DNA TGTGCCAGCAGCTTTTCGGGGAGGAATGGCTACACCTTC. The chain links TRBV7-2 to TRBJ1-2; D is unresolved. The germline V gene encodes CDR1 SGHTA and CDR2 FQGNSA. This CDR3 has 13 amino acids. Trimming took off 3 bases at V and 6 bases at J, with 11 bases between the two ends.